This T cell receptor (beta chain) was sequenced for a study of cytomegalovirus exposure and HLA in healthy donors. Study-wide background: From HLA-typed donors, an early data release held roughly 89 million unique TCRs.

This PCR relied on a set of 60 Vbeta primers and 13 Jbeta primers. The protocol was immunoSEQ multiplex PCR, while the TCRdb copy is restricted to in-frame clones and leaves out a portion. The data show 170,000 or so clones, roughly 78% seen once. The CDR3 spans 18 residues. Germline values: CDR1 LNHDA, CDR2 SQIVND (reference sequence). V was clipped by 6 bases and J by 0 bases; unmatched bases: 11. This clone is a singleton in its sample. Its target is unknown. Study outcomes and limitations: Later analysis indicated greater clonal expansion among HLA-associated TCR beta chains than among equally common other chains. The investigators catalogued 160 or so TCR beta chains as cytomegalovirus-associated.

Sample: PBMCs. The receptor comes from a woman in her 50s in good health and CMV-seropositive. The rearrangement links TRBV19 to TRBJ1-5, with TRBD1 matching 10 bases. CDR3 DNA sequence: TGTGCCAGTAGCCCGACAGGGGGCCCTTGGGATAGCAATCAGCCCCAGCATTTT. Translated: CASSPTGGPWDSNQPQHF.